This record concerns one TCR beta chain sequence. The antigen is undetermined. This sample is drawn from a study of T cell responses to AZD1222 COVID-19 vaccine. Study information: Second-dose timings of about 4 or about 12 weeks were pooled. Broader study findings: The donors showed a predominance of white British ancestry and of females, with possible underestimation of clonal diversity. The study found vaccine-associated CD4 TCRs spanning spike, dominant at 160-218 and 743-854. Only a handful of people who got AZD1222 tested seropositive at baseline.

Sequenced by immunoSEQ multiplex PCR; TCRdb stores in-frame clones only, minus some. This table holds about 86,000 clones, 60% to 80% found once. The germline V gene has CDR1 LNHDA and CDR2 SQIVND (reference sequence). V lost 10 bases, J lost 0 bases, and 7 bases stayed unmatched. CDR3 length: 14 amino acids. This clonotype originated in an adult in good health. The gene calls are TRBV19 and TRBJ2-3; 7 nucleotides agree with TRBD2. Sequenced material: peripheral blood, taken on day 0 of AZD1222 vaccination. CDR3 in amino acids: CATLSGASTDTQYF. In DNA form, the CDR3 reads TGTGCCACGCTCAGCGGGGCTAGCACAGATACGCAGTATTTT. The whole variable domain, filled in from reference TRBV19 and TRBJ2-3, reads DGGITQSPKYLFRKEGQNVTLSCEQNLNHDAMYWYRQDPGQGLRLIYYSQIVNDFQKGDIAEGYSVSREKKESFPLTVTSAQKNPTAFYLCATLSGASTDTQYFGPGTRLTVL.